The 5 T cell receptor beta chains given below trace back to one sample, sequenced in a study of blood T cells in healthy people across ages. Then a second PCR, running roughly 7 to 11 cycles, was carried out with a sample-barcoded 5' primer and a J-beta primer mix. TCRdb reprocessed the 5' RACE reads with MiXCR, giving one entry per CDR3 protein. Seen here are about 1.5 million distinct CDR3 sequences, under 55% observed once, and the top ten hold about 4.1%. The sequenced sample was blood. Receptor source: a woman under 30 in good health.

This clonotype was observed a few times. CDR3 residues: CASRKQGVGEQYF. CDR3 bases: TGTGCCAGCAGGAAACAGGGGGTAGGGGAGCAGTACTTC. The chain links TRBV12-3 or TRBV12-4 to TRBJ2-4; 8 bases are a match to TRBD1. This CDR3 has 13 amino acids. V was clipped by 6 bases and J by 13 bases; unmatched bases: 11.

This clonotype appeared a few times. This rearrangement joins TRBV7-9 to TRBJ1-4, with D perhaps matching TRBD1 (6 bases). V lost 6 bases to trimming and J lost 8 bases, with 13 bases between them. The CDR3 extends over 13 amino acids. From germline, CDR1 is SEHNR and CDR2 FQNEAQ (reference sequence). DNA of the CDR3: TGTGCCAGCAGTGTCAGGGGTGGCGAAAAACTGTTTTTT. Its protein product is CASSVRGGEKLFF.

The rearrangement links TRBV12-3 or TRBV12-4 to TRBJ1-1, with TRBD1 identical over 7 bases. This CDR3 comprises 19 residues. J was trimmed by 0 bases and V by 3 bases; bases with no gene match: 16. CDR3 residues: CASSFIKIPLQGLNTEAFF. The CDR3, as DNA: TGTGCCAGCAGTTTTATTAAGATTCCATTACAGGGGTTGAACACTGAAGCTTTCTTT.

J is TRBJ1-4 and V is TRBV4-2; D might be TRBD1 (5 bases). CDR1 and CDR2 from the germline V gene are LGHNA and YNFKEQ. The length of the CDR3 is 13 residues. V was clipped by 11 bases and J by 13 bases, with 23 bases between them. The CDR3 DNA reads as TGTGCCGACAGCCAACTGAACACTAGGATACTGTTTTTT. Its translation: CADSQLNTRILFF.

The chain combines TRBV11-2 with TRBJ2-5; 8 bases are a match to TRBD2. Unmatched junction bases numbered 9, after V lost 0 bases and J lost 9 bases. The CDR3 has 15 amino acids. Germline lookup yields CDR1 SGHAT and CDR2 FQNNGV. This CDR3 reads CASSLDFSRGESQYF. CDR3 nucleotides: TGTGCCAGCAGCTTAGATTTCTCGCGGGGGGAGTCCCAGTACTTC.